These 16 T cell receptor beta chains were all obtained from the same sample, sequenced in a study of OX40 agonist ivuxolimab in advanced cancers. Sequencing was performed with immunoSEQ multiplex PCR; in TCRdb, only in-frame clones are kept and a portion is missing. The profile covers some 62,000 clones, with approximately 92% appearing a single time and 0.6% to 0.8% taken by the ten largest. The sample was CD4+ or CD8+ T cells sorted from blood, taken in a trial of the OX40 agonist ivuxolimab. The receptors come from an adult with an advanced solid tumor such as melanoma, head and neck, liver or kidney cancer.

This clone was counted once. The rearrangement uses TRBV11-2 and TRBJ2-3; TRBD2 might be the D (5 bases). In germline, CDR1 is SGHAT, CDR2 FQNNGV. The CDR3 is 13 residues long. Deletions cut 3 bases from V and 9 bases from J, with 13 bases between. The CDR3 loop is CASSLVFERTQYF. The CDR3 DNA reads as TGTGCCAGCAGCTTGGTATTCGAGCGGACGCAGTATTTT.

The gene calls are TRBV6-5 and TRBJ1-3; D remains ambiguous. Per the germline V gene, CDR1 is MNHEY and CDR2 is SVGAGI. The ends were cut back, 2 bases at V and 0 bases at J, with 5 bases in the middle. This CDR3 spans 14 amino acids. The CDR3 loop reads CASSYDGSGNTIYF. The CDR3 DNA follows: TGTGCCAGCAGTTACGATGGCTCTGGAAACACCATATATTTT.

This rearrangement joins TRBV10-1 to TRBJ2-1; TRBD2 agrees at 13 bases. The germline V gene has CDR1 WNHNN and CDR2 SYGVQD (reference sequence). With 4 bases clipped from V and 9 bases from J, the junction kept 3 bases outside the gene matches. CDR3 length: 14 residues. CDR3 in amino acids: CASSGLAGGSEQFF. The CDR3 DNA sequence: TGCGCCAGCAGTGGACTAGCGGGGGGCTCTGAGCAGTTCTTC.

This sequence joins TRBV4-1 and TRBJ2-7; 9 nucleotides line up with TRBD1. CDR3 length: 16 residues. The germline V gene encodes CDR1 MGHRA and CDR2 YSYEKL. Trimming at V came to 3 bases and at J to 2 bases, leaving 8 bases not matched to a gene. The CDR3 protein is CASSHQGRDRAYEQYF. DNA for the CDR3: TGCGCCAGCAGCCACCAGGGAAGGGACAGGGCCTACGAGCAGTACTTC.

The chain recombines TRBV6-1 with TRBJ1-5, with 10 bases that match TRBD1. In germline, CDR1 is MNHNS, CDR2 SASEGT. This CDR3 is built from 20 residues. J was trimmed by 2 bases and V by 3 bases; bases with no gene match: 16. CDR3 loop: CASSDQIAGTGAAGNQPQHF. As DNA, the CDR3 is TGTGCCAGCAGTGACCAAATCGCCGGGACAGGGGCGGCGGGCAATCAGCCCCAGCATTTT.

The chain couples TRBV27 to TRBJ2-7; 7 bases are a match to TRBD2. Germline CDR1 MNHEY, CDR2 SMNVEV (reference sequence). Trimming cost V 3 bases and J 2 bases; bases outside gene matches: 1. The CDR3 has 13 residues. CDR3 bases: TGTGCCAGCAGTTTGCTAGCGGCCTACGAGCAGTACTTC. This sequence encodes CASSLLAAYEQYF.

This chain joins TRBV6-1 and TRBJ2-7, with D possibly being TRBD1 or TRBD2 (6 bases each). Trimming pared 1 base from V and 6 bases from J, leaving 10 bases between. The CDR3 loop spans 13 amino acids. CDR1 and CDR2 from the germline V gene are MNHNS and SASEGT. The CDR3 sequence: CASSEVGGLEQYF. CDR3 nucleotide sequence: TGTGCCAGCAGTGAAGTTGGGGGGCTCGAGCAGTACTTC.

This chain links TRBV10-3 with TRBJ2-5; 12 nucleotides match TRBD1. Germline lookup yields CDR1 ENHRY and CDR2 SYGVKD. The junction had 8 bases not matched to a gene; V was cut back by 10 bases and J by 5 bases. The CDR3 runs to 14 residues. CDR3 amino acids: CATGTGGVGETQYF. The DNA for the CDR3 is TGTGCCACCGGGACAGGGGGCGTGGGGGAGACCCAGTACTTC.

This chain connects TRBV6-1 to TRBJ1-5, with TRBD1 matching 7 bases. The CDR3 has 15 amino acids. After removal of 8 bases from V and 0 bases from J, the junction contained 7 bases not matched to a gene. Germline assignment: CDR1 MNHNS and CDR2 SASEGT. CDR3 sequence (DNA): TGTGCCAGCGGCCCACAGGGGTATAGCAATCAGCCCCAGCATTTT. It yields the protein CASGPQGYSNQPQHF.

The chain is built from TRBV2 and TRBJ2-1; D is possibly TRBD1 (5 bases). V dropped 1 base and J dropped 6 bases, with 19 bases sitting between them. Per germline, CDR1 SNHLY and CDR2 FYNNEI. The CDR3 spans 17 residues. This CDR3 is CASSEDIFGRAVNEQFF. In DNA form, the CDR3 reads TGTGCCAGCAGTGAAGATATCTTTGGCAGGGCGGTCAATGAGCAGTTCTTC.

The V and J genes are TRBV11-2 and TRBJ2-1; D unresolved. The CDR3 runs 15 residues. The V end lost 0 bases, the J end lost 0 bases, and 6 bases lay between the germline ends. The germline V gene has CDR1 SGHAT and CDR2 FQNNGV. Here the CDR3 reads CASSLDLPSYNEQFF. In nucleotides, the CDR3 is TGTGCCAGCAGCTTAGACCTTCCCTCCTACAATGAGCAGTTCTTC.

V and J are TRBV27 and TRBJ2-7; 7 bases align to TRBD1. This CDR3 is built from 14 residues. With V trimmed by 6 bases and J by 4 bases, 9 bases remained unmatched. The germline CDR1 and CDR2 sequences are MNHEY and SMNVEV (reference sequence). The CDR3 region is CASSGEGAIYEQYF. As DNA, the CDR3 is TGTGCCAGCAGCGGTGAGGGGGCTATATACGAGCAGTACTTC.

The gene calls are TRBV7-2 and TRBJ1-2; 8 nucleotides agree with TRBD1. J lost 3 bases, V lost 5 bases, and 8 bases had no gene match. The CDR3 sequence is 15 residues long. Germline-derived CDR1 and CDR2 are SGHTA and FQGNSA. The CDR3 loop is CASSPGQGAYYGYTF. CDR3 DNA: TGTGCCAGCAGCCCCGGGCAGGGGGCCTACTATGGCTACACCTTC.

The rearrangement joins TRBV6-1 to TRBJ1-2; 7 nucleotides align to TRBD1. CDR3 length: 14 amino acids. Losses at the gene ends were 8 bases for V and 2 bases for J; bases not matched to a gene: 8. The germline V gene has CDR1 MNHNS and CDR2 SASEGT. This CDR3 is CASHDRVENYGYTF. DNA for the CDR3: TGTGCCAGCCATGACAGGGTTGAGAACTATGGCTACACCTTC.

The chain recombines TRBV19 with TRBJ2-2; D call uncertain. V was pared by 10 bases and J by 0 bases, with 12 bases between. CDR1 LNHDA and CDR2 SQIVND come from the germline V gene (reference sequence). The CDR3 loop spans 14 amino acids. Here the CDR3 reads CATIKQANTGELFF. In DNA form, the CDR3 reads TGTGCCACCATAAAGCAGGCGAACACCGGGGAGCTGTTTTTT.

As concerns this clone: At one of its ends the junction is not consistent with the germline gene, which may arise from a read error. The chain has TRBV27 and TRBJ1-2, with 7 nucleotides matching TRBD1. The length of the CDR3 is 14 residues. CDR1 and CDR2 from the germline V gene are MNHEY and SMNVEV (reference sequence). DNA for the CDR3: TGTGCCAGCAGTTTGACAGGGTCAGGATATGGCCACACCTTC. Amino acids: CASSLTGSGYGHTF.